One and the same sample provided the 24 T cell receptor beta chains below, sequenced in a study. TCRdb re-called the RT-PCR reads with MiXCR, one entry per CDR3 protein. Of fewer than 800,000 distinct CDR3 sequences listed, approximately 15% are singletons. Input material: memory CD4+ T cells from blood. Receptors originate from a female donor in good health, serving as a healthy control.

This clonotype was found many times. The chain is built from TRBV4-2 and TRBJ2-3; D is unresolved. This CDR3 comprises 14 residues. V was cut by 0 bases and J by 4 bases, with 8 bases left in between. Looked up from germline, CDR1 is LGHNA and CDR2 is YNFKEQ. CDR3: CASSQDYSPDTQYF. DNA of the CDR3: TGTGCCAGCAGCCAAGATTACTCCCCAGATACGCAGTATTTT.

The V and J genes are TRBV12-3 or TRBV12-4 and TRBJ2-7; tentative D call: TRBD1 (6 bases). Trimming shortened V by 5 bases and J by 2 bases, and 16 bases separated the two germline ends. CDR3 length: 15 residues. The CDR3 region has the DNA TGTGCCAGCAGTGCCGCCGGCAGGGGCGCCTACGAGCAGTACTTC. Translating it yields CASSAAGRGAYEQYF.

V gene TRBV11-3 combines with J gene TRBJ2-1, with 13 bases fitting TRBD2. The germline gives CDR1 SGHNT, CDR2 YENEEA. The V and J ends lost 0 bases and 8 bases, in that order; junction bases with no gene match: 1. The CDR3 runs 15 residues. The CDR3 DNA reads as TGTGCCAGCAGCTTAGAGGGACTAGCGGGATATGAGCAGTTCTTC. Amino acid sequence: CASSLEGLAGYEQFF.

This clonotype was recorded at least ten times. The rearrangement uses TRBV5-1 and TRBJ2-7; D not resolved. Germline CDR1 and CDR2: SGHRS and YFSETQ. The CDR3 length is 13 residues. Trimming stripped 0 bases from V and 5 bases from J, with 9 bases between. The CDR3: CASSLGAQDEQYF. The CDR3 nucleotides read TGCGCCAGCAGCTTGGGGGCTCAGGACGAGCAGTACTTC.

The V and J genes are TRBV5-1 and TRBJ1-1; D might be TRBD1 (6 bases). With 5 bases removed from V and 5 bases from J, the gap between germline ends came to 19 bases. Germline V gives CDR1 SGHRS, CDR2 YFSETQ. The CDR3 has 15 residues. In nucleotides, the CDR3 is TGCGCCAGCAGATCCTACGGGGGGCTTAGGACTGAAGCTTTCTTT. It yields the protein CASRSYGGLRTEAFF.

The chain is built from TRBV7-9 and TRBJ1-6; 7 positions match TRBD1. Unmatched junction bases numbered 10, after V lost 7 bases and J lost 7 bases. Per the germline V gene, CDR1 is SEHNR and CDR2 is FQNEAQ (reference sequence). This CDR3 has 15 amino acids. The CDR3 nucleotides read TGTGCCAGCACCAACCCCGGGACAGACAATTCACCCCTCCACTTT. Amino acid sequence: CASTNPGTDNSPLHF.

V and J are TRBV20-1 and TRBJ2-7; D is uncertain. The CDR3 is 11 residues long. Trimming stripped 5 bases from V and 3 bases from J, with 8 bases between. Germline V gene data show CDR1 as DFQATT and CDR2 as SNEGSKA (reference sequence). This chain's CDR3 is CSAGTGYEQYF. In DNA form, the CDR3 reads TGCAGTGCTGGCACGGGCTACGAGCAGTACTTC.

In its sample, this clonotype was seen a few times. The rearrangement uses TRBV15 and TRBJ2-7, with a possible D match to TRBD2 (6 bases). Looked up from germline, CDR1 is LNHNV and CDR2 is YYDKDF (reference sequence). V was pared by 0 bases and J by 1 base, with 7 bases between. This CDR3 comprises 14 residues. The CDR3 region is CATSRDGGSYEQYF. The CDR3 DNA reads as TGTGCCACCAGCAGAGACGGGGGTTCCTACGAGCAGTACTTC. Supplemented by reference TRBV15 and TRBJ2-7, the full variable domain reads DAMVIQNPRYQVTQFGKPVTLSCSQTLNHNVMYWYQQKSSQAPKLLFHYYDKDFNNEADTPDNFQSRRPNTSFCFLDIRSPGLGDTAMYLCATSRDGGSYEQYFGPGTRLTVT.

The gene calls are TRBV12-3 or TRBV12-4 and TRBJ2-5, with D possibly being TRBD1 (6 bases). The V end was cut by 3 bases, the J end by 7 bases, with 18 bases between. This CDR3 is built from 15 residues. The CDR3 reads CASSLGSSGDGTQYF. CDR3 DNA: TGTGCCAGCAGTTTGGGGTCCTCAGGGGACGGGACCCAGTACTTC.

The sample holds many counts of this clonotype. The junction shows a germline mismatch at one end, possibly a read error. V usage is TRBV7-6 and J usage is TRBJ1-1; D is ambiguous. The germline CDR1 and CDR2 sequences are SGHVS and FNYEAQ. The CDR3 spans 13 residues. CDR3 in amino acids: CASSLTANTEAFF. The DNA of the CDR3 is TGCGCCAGCAGCTTAACAGCGAACACTGAAGCTTTCTTT.

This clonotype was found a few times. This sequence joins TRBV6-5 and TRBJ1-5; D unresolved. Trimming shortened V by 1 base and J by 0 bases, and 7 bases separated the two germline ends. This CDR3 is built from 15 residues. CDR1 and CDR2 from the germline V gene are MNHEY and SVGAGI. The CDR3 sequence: CASSYFTPSNQPQHF. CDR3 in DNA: TGTGCCAGCAGTTACTTTACACCTAGCAATCAGCCCCAGCATTTT.

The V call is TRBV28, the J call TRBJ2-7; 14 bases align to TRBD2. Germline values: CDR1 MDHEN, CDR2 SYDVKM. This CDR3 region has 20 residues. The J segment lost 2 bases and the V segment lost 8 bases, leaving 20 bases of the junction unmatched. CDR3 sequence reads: CASLDNPGTSGRGQAYEQYF. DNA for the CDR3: TGTGCCAGCTTAGATAACCCCGGGACTAGCGGGAGAGGGCAGGCCTACGAGCAGTACTTC.

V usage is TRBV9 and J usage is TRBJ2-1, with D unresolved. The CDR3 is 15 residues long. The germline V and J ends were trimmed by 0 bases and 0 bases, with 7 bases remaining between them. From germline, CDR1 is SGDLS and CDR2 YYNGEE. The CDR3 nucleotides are TGTGCCAGCAGCGTAGATGAGTACTCCTACAATGAGCAGTTCTTC. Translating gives CASSVDEYSYNEQFF. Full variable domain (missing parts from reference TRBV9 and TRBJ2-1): DSGVTQTPKHLITATGQRVTLRCSPRSGDLSVYWYQQSLDQGLQFLIQYYNGEERAKGNILERFSAQQFPDLHSELNLSSLELGDSALYFCASSVDEYSYNEQFFGPGTRLTVL.

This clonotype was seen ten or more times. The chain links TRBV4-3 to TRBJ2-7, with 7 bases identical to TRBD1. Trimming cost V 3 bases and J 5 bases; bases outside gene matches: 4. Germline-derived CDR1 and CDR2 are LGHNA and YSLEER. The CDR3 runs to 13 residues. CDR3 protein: CASSHRTGDEQYF. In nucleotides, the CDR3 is TGCGCCAGCAGCCACCGAACAGGGGACGAGCAGTACTTC.

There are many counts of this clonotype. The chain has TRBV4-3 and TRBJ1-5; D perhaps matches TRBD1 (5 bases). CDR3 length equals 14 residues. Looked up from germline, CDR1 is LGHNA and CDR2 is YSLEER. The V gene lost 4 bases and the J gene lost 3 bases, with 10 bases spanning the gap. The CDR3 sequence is CASSPDRHNQPQHF. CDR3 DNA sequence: TGCGCCAGCAGCCCTGACAGACACAATCAGCCCCAGCATTTT.

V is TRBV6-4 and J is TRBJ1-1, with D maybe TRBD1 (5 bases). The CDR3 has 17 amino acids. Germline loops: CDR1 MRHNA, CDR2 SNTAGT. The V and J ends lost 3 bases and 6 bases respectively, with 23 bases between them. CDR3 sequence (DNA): TGTGCCAGCAGTGAACCCTCACCTCCTGGCAGGGTACCTGAAGCTTTCTTT. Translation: CASSEPSPPGRVPEAFF.

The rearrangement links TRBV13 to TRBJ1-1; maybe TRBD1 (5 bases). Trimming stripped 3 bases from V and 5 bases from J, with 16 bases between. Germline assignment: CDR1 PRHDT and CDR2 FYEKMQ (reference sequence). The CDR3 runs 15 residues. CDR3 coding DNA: TGTGCCAGCAGCTTGGGACCCCGATTTGGGACTGAAGCTTTCTTT. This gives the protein CASSLGPRFGTEAFF.

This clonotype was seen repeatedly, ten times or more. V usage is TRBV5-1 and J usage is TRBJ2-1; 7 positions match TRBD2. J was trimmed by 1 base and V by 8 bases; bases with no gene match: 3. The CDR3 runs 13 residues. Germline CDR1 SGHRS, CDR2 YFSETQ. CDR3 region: CASKRDSYNEQFF. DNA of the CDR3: TGCGCCAGTAAGCGGGATTCCTACAATGAGCAGTTCTTC.

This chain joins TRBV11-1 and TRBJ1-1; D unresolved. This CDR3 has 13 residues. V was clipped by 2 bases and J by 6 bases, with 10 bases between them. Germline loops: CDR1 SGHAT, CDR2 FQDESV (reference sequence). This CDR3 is CASSLSLNPEAFF. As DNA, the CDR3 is TGTGCCAGCAGCTTATCTCTAAACCCTGAAGCTTTCTTT.

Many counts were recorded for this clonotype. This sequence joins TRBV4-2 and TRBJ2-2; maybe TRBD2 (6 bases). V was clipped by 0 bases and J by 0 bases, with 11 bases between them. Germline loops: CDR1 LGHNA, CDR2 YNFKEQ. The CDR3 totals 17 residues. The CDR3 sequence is CASSQDGVAANTGELFF. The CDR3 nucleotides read TGTGCCAGCAGCCAAGATGGGGTAGCGGCGAACACCGGGGAGCTGTTTTTT.

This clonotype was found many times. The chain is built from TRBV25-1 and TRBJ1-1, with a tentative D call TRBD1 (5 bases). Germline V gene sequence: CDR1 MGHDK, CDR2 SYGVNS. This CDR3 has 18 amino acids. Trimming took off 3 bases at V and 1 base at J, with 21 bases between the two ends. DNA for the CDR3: TGTGCCAGCAGTGATTCTCCCACAGGAGGGCTCCCGAACACTGAAGCTTTCTTT. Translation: CASSDSPTGGLPNTEAFF.

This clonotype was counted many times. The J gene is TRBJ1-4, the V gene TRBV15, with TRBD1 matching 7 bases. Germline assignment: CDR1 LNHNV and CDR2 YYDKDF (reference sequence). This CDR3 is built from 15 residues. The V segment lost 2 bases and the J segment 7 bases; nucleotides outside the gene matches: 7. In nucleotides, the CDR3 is TGTGCCACCAGCAGAACCACAGGGGTTAGTGAAAAACTGTTTTTT. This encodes CATSRTTGVSEKLFF.

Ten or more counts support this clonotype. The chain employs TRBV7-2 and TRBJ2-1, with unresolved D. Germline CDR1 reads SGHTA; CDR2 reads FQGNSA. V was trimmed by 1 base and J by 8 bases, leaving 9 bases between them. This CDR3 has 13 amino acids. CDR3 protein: CASSLGSEDEQFF. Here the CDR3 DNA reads TGTGCCAGCAGCTTAGGTTCTGAGGATGAGCAGTTCTTC.

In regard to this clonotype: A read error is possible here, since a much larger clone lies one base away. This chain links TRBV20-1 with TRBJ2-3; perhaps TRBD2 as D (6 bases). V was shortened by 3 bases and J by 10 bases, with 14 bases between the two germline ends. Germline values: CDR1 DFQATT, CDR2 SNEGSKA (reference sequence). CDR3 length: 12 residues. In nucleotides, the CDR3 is TGCAGTGCTAGTGTGGCGGGGTACCCGCAGTATTTT. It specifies CSASVAGYPQYF.